These 8 T cell receptor beta chains share one sample of origin, sequenced in a study of cytomegalovirus exposure and HLA in healthy donors. The primer mix had 60 Vbeta and 13 Jbeta primers. Sequencing was performed with immunoSEQ multiplex PCR; in TCRdb, only in-frame clones are kept and a portion is missing. The sample lists about 150,000 clones; around 57% were seen once. What was sequenced was PBMCs. Source of these receptors: a male donor in good health and CMV-seronegative.

This chain links TRBV7-9 with TRBJ2-3; 12 nucleotides line up with TRBD2. CDR1 is SEHNR and CDR2 is FQNEAQ in the germline V gene (reference sequence). This CDR3 is 15 amino acids long. Trimming at V came to 5 bases and at J to 5 bases, leaving 5 bases not matched to a gene. CDR3 protein: CASSLTSGGVDTQYF. CDR3 nucleotides: TGTGCCAGCAGCCTGACTAGCGGGGGCGTAGATACGCAGTATTTT.

The V gene is TRBV12-1, the J gene TRBJ1-5; TRBD1 is the table's D call and was not checked against the DNA. TRBV12-1 is marked as a pseudogene. This CDR3 is built from 14 residues. The CDR3 sequence: CASSFDRGAQPQHF. CDR3 sequence (DNA): TGTGCCAGCAGCTTTGACAGGGGGGCCCAGCCCCAGCATTTT.

The chain couples TRBV7-8 to TRBJ2-7, with D tentatively TRBD1 (6 bases). Trimming pared 4 bases from V and 0 bases from J, leaving 10 bases between. Per the germline V gene, CDR1 is SGHVS and CDR2 is FQNEAQ. The CDR3 consists of 14 residues. The CDR3 reads CASSSQGFSYEQYF. In DNA, the CDR3 is TGTGCCAGCAGCTCTCAGGGGTTCTCCTACGAGCAGTACTTC.

The V call is TRBV9, the J call TRBJ2-7; 7 nucleotides match TRBD2. The germline gives CDR1 SGDLS, CDR2 YYNGEE. This CDR3 region has 15 residues. The ends lost 3 bases at V and 7 bases at J; junction bases unmatched: 13. This CDR3 is CASSDDSWGEGEQYF. CDR3 in DNA: TGTGCCAGCAGCGACGACTCTTGGGGGGAGGGTGAGCAGTACTTC.

The chain has TRBV4-2 and TRBJ2-1; 11 nucleotides align to TRBD2. There are 16 residues in the CDR3. Germline lookup yields CDR1 LGHNA and CDR2 YNFKEQ. V lost 3 bases and J lost 4; bases outside the gene matches: 5. CDR3 amino acids: CASSQAGLAEYNEQFF. The CDR3 bases are TGTGCCAGCAGCCAGGCGGGACTAGCGGAGTACAATGAGCAGTTCTTC.

This chain joins TRBV9 and TRBJ2-5; TRBD2 matches 11 bases. The V and J ends lost 0 bases and 11 bases, in that order; junction bases with no gene match: 12. The CDR3 spans 16 residues. Germline assignment: CDR1 SGDLS and CDR2 YYNGEE. The CDR3 nucleotides are TGTGCCAGCAGCGTAGAGGGTAGCGGGGGGGCCGGTGAGCAGTACTTC. Translation: CASSVEGSGGAGEQYF.

This clone was detected only a few times. V is TRBV28 and J is TRBJ2-7; D is unclear. Germline V gives CDR1 MDHEN, CDR2 SYDVKM. Trimming took off 6 bases at V and 2 bases at J, with 8 bases between the two ends. The CDR3 is 12 residues long. The CDR3 coding sequence is TGTGCCAGCAGATCACAGCCCTACGAGCAGTACTTC. Encoded protein: CASRSQPYEQYF. The full variable domain, its missing parts supplied by reference TRBV28 and TRBJ2-7, is DVKVTQSSRYLVKRTGEKVFLECVQDMDHENMFWYRQDPGLGLRLIYFSYDVKMKEKGDIPEGYSVSREKKERFSLILESASTNQTSMYLCASRSQPYEQYFGPGTRLTVT.

This rearrangement joins TRBV5-6 to TRBJ2-3; 8 bases align to TRBD2. With V trimmed by 1 base and J by 4 bases, 8 bases remained unmatched. The germline V gene encodes CDR1 SGHDT and CDR2 YYEEEE. The CDR3 is made up of 16 amino acids. CDR3: CASSLNRGGVADTQYF. DNA of the CDR3: TGTGCCAGCAGCTTGAACCGGGGGGGTGTAGCAGATACGCAGTATTTT.